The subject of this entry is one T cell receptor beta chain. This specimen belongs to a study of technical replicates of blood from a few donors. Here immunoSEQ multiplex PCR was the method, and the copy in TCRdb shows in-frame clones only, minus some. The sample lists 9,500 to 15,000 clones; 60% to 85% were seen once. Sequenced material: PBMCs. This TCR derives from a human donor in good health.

The CDR3 loop reads CASSSIAGGPGDEQFF. DNA for the CDR3: TGCGCCAGCAGCTCCATAGCGGGAGGGCCGGGGGATGAGCAGTTCTTC. The chain is built from TRBV5-1 and TRBJ2-1; 11 bases match TRBD2. V lost 3 bases, J lost 8 bases, and 10 bases stayed unmatched. CDR3 size: 16 residues. Germline CDR1 SGHRS, CDR2 YFSETQ.